The clone carrying this T cell receptor beta chain has a handful of counts. What it recognizes is unknown. This record belongs to a study of T-cell memory formation after mild COVID-19. Study-level background: Among the donors, TCR clusters were largely specific to each donor.

General study points: The authors left the SARS-CoV-2 specificity of second-wave clones peaking on day 37 unconfirmed.

Trimming took 5 bases from V and 3 from J, leaving 10 bases between them. CDR3 size: 13 residues. The germline CDR1 and CDR2 sequences are SGHVS and FNYEAQ. With constant-segment primers, 5'RACE yielded cDNA libraries of TCR alpha and TCR beta that carried sample barcodes and UMIs. Using its own MiXCR run on the 5' RACE reads, TCRdb lists one record per CDR3 protein. Of about 140,000 distinct CDR3 sequences listed, 5.5% to 7% were seen once; the top ten hold approximately 2%. Sequenced: PBMCs or a T cell subset sorted from them (not recorded which). This sequence originates from an adult woman who had mild COVID-19 (a few samples of this study predate the infection). Cell type and time point are not known. The chain combines TRBV7-6 with TRBJ2-5; D is unresolved. CDR3 sequence (DNA): TGTGCCAGCAGCCTCCTATCTGAAGAGACCCAGTACTTC. Protein: CASSLLSEETQYF.